These T cell receptor beta chains were read from a single sample in a study of T cell changes during pregnancy in multiple sclerosis. Only in-frame clones appear in the TCRdb table, and some are missing; sequencing was by immunoSEQ multiplex PCR. The sample has about 36,000 clones, 90% to 95% seen once. Sequences were derived from CD4+ T cells from peripheral blood mononuclear cells, sampled in the second trimester of pregnancy. Receptors originate from a female donor in good health, enrolled as a control in a pregnancy study. Both conserved end residues are part of each CDR3. A D gene is named only where the DNA matches it firmly. Clone sizes are given selectively: once, few, many, or a class where the clone is expanded.

J gene	clone size	V gene	D gene	CDR3 protein	CDR3 DNA
TRBJ1-1	NA	TRBV5-1	NA	CASSLGVPGNTEAFF	TGCGCCAGCAGCTTGGGGGTCCCAGGGAACACTGAAGCTTTCTTT
TRBJ1-1	medium-sized	TRBV29-1	NA	CSGGTGTEAFF	TGCAGCGGCGGTACCGGGACAGAAGCTTTCTTT
TRBJ2-7	NA	TRBV5-1	TRBD1	CASSPGGVRSYEQYF	TGCGCCAGCAGCCCAGGGGGTGTGAGGTCCTACGAGCAGTACTTC
TRBJ2-3	NA	TRBV11-2	NA	CASRAQSITDTQYF	TGTGCCAGCAGGGCCCAGTCAATCACAGATACGCAGTATTTT
TRBJ1-1	few	TRBV5-5	NA	CASSFSLNMNTEAFF	TGTGCCAGCAGCTTTTCGCTCAACATGAACACTGAAGCTTTCTTT
TRBJ2-1	NA	TRBV9	TRBD1	CASSARDRTYNEQFF	TGTGCCAGCAGCGCACGGGACAGAACTTACAATGAGCAGTTCTTC
TRBJ1-2	few	TRBV5-5	TRBD1	CASSLQDRVRGYTF	TGTGCCAGCAGCTTGCAGGACAGGGTTCGTGGCTACACCTTC
TRBJ2-7	NA	TRBV6-1	TRBD1	CASSSWDRVRYEQYF	TGTGCCAGCAGTTCATGGGACAGGGTTCGCTACGAGCAGTACTTC
TRBJ2-7	NA	TRBV7-3	TRBD1	CASSLMDRGRNEQYF	TGTGCCAGCAGCTTAATGGACAGGGGGCGGAACGAGCAGTACTTC
TRBJ2-3	NA	TRBV2	NA	CASATGTSTDTQYF	TGTGCCAGCGCTACCGGGACTAGCACAGATACGCAGTATTTT
TRBJ2-7	few	TRBV28	NA	CASSSGLPYEQYF	TGTGCCAGCAGTTCCGGTCTACCCTACGAGCAGTACTTC
TRBJ2-7	once	TRBV5-6	TRBD1	CASSRDRGIEQYF	TGTGCCAGCAGCCGGGACAGGGGAATAGAGCAGTACTTC
TRBJ2-6	NA	TRBV2	NA	CASSASSGANVLTF	TGTGCCAGCAGTGCCTCTTCTGGGGCCAACGTCCTGACTTTC
TRBJ2-1	NA	TRBV10-3	TRBD2	CAISASSGGEQFF	TGTGCCATCAGCGCCAGTAGCGGGGGAGAGCAGTTCTTC
TRBJ2-3	NA	TRBV4-1	TRBD2	CASSQTGTRADTQYF	TGCGCCAGCAGCCAAACGGGGACTAGGGCAGATACGCAGTATTTT